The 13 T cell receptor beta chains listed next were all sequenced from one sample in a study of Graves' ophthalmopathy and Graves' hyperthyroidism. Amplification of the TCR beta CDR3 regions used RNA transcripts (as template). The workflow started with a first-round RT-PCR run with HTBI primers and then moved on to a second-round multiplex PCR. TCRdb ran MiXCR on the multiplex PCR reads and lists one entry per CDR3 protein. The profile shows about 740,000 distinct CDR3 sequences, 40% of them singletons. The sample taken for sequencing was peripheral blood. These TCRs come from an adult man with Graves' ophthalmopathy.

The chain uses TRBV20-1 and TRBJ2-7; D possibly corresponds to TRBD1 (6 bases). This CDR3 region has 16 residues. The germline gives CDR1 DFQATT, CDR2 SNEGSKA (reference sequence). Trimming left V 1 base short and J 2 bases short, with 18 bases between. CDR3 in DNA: TGCAGTGCTAGAGCCATAGACAAGGGGGAGACCTACGAGCAGTACTTC. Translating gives CSARAIDKGETYEQYF.

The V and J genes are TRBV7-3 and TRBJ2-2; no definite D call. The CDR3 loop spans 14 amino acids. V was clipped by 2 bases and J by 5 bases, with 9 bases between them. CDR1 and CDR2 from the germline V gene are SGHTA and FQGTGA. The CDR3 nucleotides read TGTGCCAGCAGCTTATCTAGGGCGACCGGGGAGCTGTTTTTT. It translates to CASSLSRATGELFF. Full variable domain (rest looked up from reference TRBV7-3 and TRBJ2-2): GAGVSQTPSNKVTEKGKYVELRCDPISGHTALYWYRQSLGQGPEFLIYFQGTGAADDSGLPNDRFFAVRPEGSVSTLKIQRTERGDSAVYLCASSLSRATGELFFGEGSRLTVL.

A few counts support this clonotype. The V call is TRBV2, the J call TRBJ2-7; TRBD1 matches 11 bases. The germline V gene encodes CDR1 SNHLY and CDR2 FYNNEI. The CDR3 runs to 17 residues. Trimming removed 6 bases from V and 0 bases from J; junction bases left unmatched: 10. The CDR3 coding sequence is TGTGCCAGCAGGCGCCCGGGGACAGGGGGGACCTCCTACGAGCAGTACTTC. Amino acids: CASRRPGTGGTSYEQYF.

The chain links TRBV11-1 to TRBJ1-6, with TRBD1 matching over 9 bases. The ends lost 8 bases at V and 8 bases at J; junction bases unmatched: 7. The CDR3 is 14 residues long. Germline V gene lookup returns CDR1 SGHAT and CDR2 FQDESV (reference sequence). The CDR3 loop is CASRPGQGDSPLHF. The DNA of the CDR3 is TGTGCCAGCCGCCCGGGACAGGGTGATTCACCCCTCCACTTT. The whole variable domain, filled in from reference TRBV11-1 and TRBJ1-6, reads EAEVAQSPRYKITEKSQAVAFWCDPISGHATLYWYRQILGQGPELLVQFQDESVVDDSQLPKDRFSAERLKGVDSTLKIQPAELGDSAMYLCASRPGQGDSPLHFGNGTRLTVT.

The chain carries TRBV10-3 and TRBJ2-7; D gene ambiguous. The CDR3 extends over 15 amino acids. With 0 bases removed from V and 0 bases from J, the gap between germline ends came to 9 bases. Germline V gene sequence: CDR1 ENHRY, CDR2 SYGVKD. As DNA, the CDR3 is TGTGCCATCAGTGAGTCGAACACGGTCTCCTACGAGCAGTACTTC. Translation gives CAISESNTVSYEQYF.

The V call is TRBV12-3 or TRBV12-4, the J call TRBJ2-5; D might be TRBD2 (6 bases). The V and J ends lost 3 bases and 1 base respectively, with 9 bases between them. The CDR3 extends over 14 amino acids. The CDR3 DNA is TGTGCCAGCAGTTTCCCGGGACTCCAAGAGACCCAGTACTTC. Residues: CASSFPGLQETQYF.

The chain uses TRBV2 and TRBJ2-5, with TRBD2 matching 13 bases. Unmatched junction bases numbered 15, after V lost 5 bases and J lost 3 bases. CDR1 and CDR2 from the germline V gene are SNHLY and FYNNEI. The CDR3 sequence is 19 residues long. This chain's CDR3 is CASSYPRTGLAGAKETQYF. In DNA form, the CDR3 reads TGTGCCAGCAGTTACCCTCGGACCGGACTAGCGGGAGCGAAAGAGACCCAGTACTTC.

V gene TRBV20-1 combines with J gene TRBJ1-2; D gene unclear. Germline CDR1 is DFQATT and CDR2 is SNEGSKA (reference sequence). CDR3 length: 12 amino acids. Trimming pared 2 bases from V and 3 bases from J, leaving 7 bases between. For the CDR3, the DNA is TGCAGTGCTAGAAACAAGGACTATGGCTACACCTTC. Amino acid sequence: CSARNKDYGYTF.

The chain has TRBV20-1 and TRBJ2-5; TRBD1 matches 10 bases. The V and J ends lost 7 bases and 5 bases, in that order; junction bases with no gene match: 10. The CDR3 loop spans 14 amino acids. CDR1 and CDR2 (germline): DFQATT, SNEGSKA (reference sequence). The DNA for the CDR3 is TGCAGTGTCGGGACAGGGGAGGCCGGGGAGACCCAGTACTTC. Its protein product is CSVGTGEAGETQYF.

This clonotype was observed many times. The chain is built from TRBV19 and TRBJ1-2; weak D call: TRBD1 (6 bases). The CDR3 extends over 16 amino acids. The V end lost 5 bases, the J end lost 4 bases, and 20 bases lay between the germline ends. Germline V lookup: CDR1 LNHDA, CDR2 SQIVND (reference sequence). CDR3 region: CASSPQNAGQFYGYTF. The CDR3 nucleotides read TGTGCCAGTAGTCCCCAAAACGCCGGACAGTTCTATGGCTACACCTTC. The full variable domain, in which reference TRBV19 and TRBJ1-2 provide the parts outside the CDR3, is DGGITQSPKYLFRKEGQNVTLSCEQNLNHDAMYWYRQDPGQGLRLIYYSQIVNDFQKGDIAEGYSVSREKKESFPLTVTSAQKNPTAFYLCASSPQNAGQFYGYTFGSGTRLTVV.

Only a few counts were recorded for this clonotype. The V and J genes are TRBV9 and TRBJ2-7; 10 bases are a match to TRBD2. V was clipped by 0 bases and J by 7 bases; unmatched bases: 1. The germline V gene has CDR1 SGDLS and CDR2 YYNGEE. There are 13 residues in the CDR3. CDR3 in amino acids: CASSVELAGEQYF. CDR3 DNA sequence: TGTGCCAGCAGCGTAGAACTAGCGGGGGAGCAGTACTTC.

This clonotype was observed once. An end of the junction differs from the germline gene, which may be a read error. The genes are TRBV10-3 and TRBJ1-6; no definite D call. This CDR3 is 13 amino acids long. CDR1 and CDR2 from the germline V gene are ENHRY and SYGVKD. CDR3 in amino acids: CAIRPDDNSPLYF. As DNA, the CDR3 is TGTGCCATCAGGCCCGACGATAATTCACCCCTCTACTTT.

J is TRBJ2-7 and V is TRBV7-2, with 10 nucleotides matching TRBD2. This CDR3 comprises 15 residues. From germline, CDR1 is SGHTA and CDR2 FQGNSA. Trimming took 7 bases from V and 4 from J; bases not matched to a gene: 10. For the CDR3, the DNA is TGTGCCAGCACCCAACTAGCGGGATTCGGTTACGAGCAGTACTTC. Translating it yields CASTQLAGFGYEQYF.